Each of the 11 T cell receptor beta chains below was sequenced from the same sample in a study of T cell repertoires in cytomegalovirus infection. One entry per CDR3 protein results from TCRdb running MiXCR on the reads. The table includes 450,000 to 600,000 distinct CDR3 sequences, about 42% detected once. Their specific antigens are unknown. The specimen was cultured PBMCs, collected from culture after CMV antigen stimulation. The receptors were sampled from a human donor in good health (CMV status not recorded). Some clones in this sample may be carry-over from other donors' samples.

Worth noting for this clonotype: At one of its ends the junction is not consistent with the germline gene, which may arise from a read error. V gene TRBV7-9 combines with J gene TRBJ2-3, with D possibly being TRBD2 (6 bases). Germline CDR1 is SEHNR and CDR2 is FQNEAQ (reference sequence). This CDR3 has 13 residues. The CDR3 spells CASSLGGSDAQYF. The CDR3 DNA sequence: TGTGCCAGCAGCTTGGGGGGTTCAGATGCGCAGTATTTT.

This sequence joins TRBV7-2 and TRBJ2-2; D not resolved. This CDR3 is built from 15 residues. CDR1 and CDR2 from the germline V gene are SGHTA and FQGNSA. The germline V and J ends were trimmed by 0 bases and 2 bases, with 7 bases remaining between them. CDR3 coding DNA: TGTGCCAGCAGCTTAGCGGGCCACAACACCGGGGAGCTGTTTTTT. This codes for CASSLAGHNTGELFF.

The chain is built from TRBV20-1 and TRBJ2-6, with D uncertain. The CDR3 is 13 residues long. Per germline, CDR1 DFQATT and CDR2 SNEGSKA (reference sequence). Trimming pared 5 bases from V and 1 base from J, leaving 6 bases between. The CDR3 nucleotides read TGCAGTGCTTGGAGATCTGGGGCCAACGTCCTGACTTTC. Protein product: CSAWRSGANVLTF.

The CDR3 DNA reads TGCGCCAGCAGCACAGCGGGGATTAGCACAGATACGCAGTATTTT. Translated: CASSTAGISTDTQYF. The chain couples TRBV4-1 to TRBJ2-3; TRBD2 aligns across 7 bases. Germline values: CDR1 MGHRA, CDR2 YSYEKL. This CDR3 region has 15 residues. The trim removed 5 bases at V and 0 bases at J, leaving 5 bases unmatched.

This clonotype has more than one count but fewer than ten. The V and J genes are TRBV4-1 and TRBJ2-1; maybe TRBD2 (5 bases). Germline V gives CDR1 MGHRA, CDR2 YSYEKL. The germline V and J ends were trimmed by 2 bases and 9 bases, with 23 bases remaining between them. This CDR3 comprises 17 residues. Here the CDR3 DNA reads TGCGCCAGCAGCCAAAGCTCCTTTGTCGGGCAACGGGGTGAGCAGTTCTTC. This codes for CASSQSSFVGQRGEQFF.

The CDR3 DNA reads as TGTGCCATCAGTGAGTCGGGGACTGAGTCTGAAAAACTGTTTTTT. Protein product: CAISESGTESEKLFF. This chain joins TRBV10-3 and TRBJ1-4; tentative D call: TRBD1 (5 bases). Germline V lookup: CDR1 ENHRY, CDR2 SYGVKD. There are 15 residues in the CDR3. V gave up 0 bases and J gave up 7 bases, with 12 bases separating them.

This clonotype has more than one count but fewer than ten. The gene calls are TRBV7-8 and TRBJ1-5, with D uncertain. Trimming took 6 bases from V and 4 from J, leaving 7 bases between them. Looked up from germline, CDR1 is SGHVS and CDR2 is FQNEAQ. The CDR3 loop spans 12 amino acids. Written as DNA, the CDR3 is TGTGCCAGCAGTCAGGAAAATCAGCCCCAGCATTTT. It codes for CASSQENQPQHF.

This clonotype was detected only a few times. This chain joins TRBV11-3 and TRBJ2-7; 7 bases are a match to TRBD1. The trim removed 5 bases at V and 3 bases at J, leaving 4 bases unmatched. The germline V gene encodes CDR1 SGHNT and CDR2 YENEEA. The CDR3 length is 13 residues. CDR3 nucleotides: TGTGCCAGCAGCCGGGACAGTCTCTACGAGCAGTACTTC. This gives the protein CASSRDSLYEQYF.

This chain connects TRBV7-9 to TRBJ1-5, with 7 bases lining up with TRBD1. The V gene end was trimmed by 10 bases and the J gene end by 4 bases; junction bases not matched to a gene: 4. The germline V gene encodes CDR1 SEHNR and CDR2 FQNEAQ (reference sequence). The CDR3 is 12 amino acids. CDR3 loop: CATAQGNQPQHF. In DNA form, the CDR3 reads TGTGCCACCGCACAGGGGAATCAGCCCCAGCATTTT.

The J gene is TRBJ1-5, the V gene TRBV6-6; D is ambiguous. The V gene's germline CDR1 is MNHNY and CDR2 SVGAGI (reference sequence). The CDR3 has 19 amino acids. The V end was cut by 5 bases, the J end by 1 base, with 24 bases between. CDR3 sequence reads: CASSQGSSRGKESNQPQHF. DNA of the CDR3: TGTGCCAGCAGTCAAGGCAGCTCACGGGGAAAGGAGAGCAATCAGCCCCAGCATTTT.

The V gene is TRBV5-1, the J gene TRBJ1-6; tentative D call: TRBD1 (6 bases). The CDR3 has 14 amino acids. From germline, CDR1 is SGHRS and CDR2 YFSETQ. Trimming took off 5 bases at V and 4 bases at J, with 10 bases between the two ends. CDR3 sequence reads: CASRGQQYNSPLHF. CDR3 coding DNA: TGCGCCAGCAGGGGACAACAATATAATTCACCCCTCCACTTT.